This is a list of T cell receptor beta chains from one sample in a study of cytomegalovirus exposure and HLA in healthy donors. Method: immunoSEQ multiplex PCR; TCRdb's copy keeps in-frame clones and lacks some. The table includes roughly 120,000 clones, around three quarters detected once. The material sequenced was PBMCs. These receptors all stem from a man aged 35 to 55 in good health and CMV-seronegative. Each CDR3 is given with its conserved first and last residue. Each record gives: clone size, V gene, D gene, J gene, CDR3 DNA, CDR3 protein. A D gene is named only where the DNA matches it firmly. Clone size is given for some rows only: seen once, a few or many times, or a class if the clone is expanded.

>-|TRBV7-3|-|TRBJ1-6
TGTGCCAGCAGCCGGACAGAAAATAATTCACCCCTCCACTTT
CASSRTENNSPLHF
>-|TRBV9|TRBD1|TRBJ2-7
TGTGCCAGCAGCGTCGGAGGACAGGGGAACGAGCAGTACTTC
CASSVGGQGNEQYF
>-|TRBV7-8|TRBD2|TRBJ2-2
TGTGCCAGCAGCTCTACCTTGACTAGCTCCGGCGGGGAGCTGTTTTTT
CASSSTLTSSGGELFF
>-|TRBV9|-|TRBJ2-7
TGTGCCAGCAGCCCAAACACTGGCGGGGTCTACGAGCAGTACTTC
CASSPNTGGVYEQYF
>few|TRBV15|-|TRBJ2-7
TGTGCCACCAGCCCTCCTGGAGGCTCCTACGAGCAGTACTTC
CATSPPGGSYEQYF
>-|TRBV4-3|TRBD1|TRBJ2-5
TGCGCCAGCAGCCAAGACGTCCGGACAGGGCGGCGTGGACCCCAAGAGACCCAGTACTTC
CASSQDVRTGRRGPQETQYF
>-|TRBV2|-|TRBJ2-2
TGTGCCAGCAGTGGGTGGGAGGACACCGGGGAGCTGTTTTTT
CASSGWEDTGELFF
>few|TRBV5-1|-|TRBJ1-5
TGCGCCAGCAGCTTGGGACAGAATAGCAATCAGCCCCAGCATTTT
CASSLGQNSNQPQHF
>once|TRBV7-7|-|TRBJ1-1
TGTGCTAGCTCCCGTGGAGTGAACACTGAAGCTTTCTTT
CASSRGVNTEAFF
>-|TRBV5-4|-|TRBJ2-7
TGTGCCAGCAGCTCAGGGGTATCCTACGAGCAGTACTTC
CASSSGVSYEQYF
>once|TRBV1|-|TRBJ2-4
TGCACCAGCAGCCAAGTGGGACTAGCCAAAAACATTCAGTACTTC
CTSSQVGLAKNIQYF
>-|TRBV5-4|-|TRBJ1-4
TGTGCCAGCAGCTTGCGCGTGGGGCCCCTTCAATCCAATGAAAAACTGTTTTTT
CASSLRVGPLQSNEKLFF
>-|TRBV18|-|TRBJ1-1
TGTGCCAGCTCACCATACCAGGATCCCTCGACAGTCGGAGCTTTCTTT
CASSPYQDPSTVGAFF
>-|TRBV19|-|TRBJ1-5
TGTGCCAGTAGCCCTCTCCCAACAGGGAATCAGCCCCAGCATTTT
CASSPLPTGNQPQHF
>-|TRBV7-2|-|TRBJ1-6
TGTGCCAGCAGCTTAGCAGGTCAGAGGAATCCACCCCTCCACTTT
CASSLAGQRNPPLHF
>-|TRBV5-1|TRBD2|TRBJ2-3
TGCGCCAGCAGACCCGGGACTAGCGGGGGCACAGATACGCAGTATTTT
CASRPGTSGGTDTQYF
>few|TRBV5-1|-|TRBJ1-1
TGCGCCAGCAGCTTGGGGTGGAGAGCTGAAGCTTTCTTT
CASSLGWRAEAFF
>-|TRBV5-8|-|TRBJ1-1
TGTGCCAGCAGCTCGGAGGGGGGGTTCACTGAAGCTTTCTTT
CASSSEGGFTEAFF
>-|TRBV15|-|TRBJ1-5
TGTGCCACCAGCAGAGAGAGCAGGGGCGGACAGCCCCAGCATTTT
CATSRESRGGQPQHF
>-|TRBV10-3|-|TRBJ1-2
TGTGCCATCAAGGAAGGGGGGGCCCTAGGCTACACCTTC
CAIKEGGALGYTF